A selection of T cell receptor beta chains follows, all from one sample in a study of cytomegalovirus exposure and HLA in healthy donors. The assay was immunoSEQ multiplex PCR, and TCRdb's table has in-frame clones only and misses some. The table records about 130,000 clones, roughly 94% of them present only once. The sample consisted of PBMCs. The receptors derive from a woman between 18 and 30 years old in good health and CMV-seronegative. Each CDR3 is given with its conserved first and last residue. The listing skips clone size in some rows; elsewhere it reads once, few, many or a size class.

clone_size	v_call	j_call	cdr3_aa
-	TRBV29-1	TRBJ2-7	CSAGTAYEQYF
-	TRBV5-6	TRBJ2-7	CASSLLDRDLGEQYF
few	TRBV28	TRBJ2-7	CASSRYSGQGREQYF
-	TRBV30	TRBJ2-7	CAWGAGPTYEQYF
-	TRBV15	TRBJ1-1	CATSARNTEAFF
-	TRBV27	TRBJ2-7	CASKRGDSYEQYF
-	TRBV6-1	TRBJ2-3	CASSEAGHTDTQYF
once	TRBV4-1	TRBJ1-4	CASSPRQAEAGKLFF
-	TRBV11-2	TRBJ2-7	CASSLGYDRSYEQYF
-	TRBV7-9	TRBJ2-1	CASSLEAYNEQFF
once	TRBV6-5	TRBJ2-5	CATRLAGENRETQYF
-	TRBV18	TRBJ2-1	CASSPASGTNYNEQFF
-	TRBV4-1	TRBJ1-2	CASRIQGAVGGYTF
-	TRBV29-1	TRBJ2-7	CSVEEASQGIYEQYF
-	TRBV4-1	TRBJ2-1	CASSQDGLNYNEQFF
-	TRBV28	TRBJ2-7	CASSWDRSSYEQYF
-	TRBV27	TRBJ2-1	CASSLAPGTTDLDEQFF
-	TRBV9	TRBJ2-7	CASGRQADEQYF
-	TRBV10-3	TRBJ2-3	CAISVASGTSGGFPDTQYF
-	TRBV14	TRBJ2-3	CASRMSGAGTDTQYF
-	TRBV18	TRBJ2-3	CASSPTGTGGTDTQYF
-	TRBV27	TRBJ2-1	CASANTNEQFF
-	TRBV19	TRBJ2-1	CASRVTSGSLGDEQFF
-	TRBV1	TRBJ1-4	CTSSRPATGRYEKLFF
-	TRBV5-1	TRBJ2-1	CASSPAGTESGSSYNEQFF
-	TRBV30	TRBJ2-3	CAWSVGLAELDTQYF
few	TRBV28	TRBJ2-6	CASNLSSDREYAGANVLTF
once	TRBV9	TRBJ2-3	CASNPGSTTDTQYF
-	TRBV28	TRBJ2-1	CASSLAGGMDEQFF
once	TRBV28	TRBJ2-1	CASRRGGGRAFEQFF
-	TRBV9	TRBJ2-5	CASSAEGGTGGRETQYF
-	TRBV30	TRBJ1-2	CAWSLEANYGYTF